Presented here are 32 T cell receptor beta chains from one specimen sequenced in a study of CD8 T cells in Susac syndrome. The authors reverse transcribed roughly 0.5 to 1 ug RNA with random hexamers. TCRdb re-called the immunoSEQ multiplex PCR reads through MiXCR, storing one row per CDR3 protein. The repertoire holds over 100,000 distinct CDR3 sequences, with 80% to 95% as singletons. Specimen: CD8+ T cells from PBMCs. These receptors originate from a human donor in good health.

CDR3 residues: CASSLTWDGNQPQHF. CDR3 bases: TGTGCCAGCAGCCTCACATGGGACGGCAATCAGCCCCAGCATTTT. The chain links TRBV3-1 to TRBJ1-5, with D maybe TRBD1 (5 bases). The germline V and J ends were trimmed by 4 bases and 2 bases, with 12 bases remaining between them. Germline CDR1 and CDR2: LGHDT and YNNKEL (reference sequence). The CDR3 spans 15 residues.

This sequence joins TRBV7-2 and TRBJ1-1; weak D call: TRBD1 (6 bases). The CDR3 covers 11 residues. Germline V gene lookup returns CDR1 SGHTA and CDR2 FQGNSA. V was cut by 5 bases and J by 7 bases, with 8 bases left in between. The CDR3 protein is CASSKDSEAFF. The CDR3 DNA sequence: TGTGCCAGCAGCAAGGACAGTGAAGCTTTCTTT.

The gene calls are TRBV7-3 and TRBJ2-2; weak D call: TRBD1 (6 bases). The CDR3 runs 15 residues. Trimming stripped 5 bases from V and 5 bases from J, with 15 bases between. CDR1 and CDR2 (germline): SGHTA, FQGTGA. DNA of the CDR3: TGTGCCAGCAGCCCTCAGCAGGGGTGGACCGGGGAGCTGTTTTTT. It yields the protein CASSPQQGWTGELFF.

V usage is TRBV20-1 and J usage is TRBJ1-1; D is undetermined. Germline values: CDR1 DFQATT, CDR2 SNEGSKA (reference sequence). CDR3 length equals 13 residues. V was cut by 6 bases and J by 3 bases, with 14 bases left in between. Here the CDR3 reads CSAPAGRDTEAFF. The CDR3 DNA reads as TGCAGTGCCCCCGCGGGCAGAGACACTGAAGCTTTCTTT.

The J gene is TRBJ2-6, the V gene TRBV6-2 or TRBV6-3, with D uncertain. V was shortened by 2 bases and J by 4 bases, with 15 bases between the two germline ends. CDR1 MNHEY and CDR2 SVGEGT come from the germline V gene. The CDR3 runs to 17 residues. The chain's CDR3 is CASSYPPMGAGANVLTF. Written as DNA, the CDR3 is TGTGCCAGCAGTTACCCCCCGATGGGCGCCGGGGCCAACGTCCTGACTTTC.

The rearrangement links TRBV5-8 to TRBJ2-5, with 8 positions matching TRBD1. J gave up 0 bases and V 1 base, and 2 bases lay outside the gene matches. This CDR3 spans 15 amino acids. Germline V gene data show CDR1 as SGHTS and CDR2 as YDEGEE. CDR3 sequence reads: CASSLYRGYQETQYF. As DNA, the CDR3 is TGTGCCAGCAGCTTGTACAGGGGGTACCAAGAGACCCAGTACTTC.

The CDR3 protein is CASSIGHANTGELFF. In DNA form, the CDR3 reads TGTGCCAGCAGCATAGGACATGCGAACACCGGGGAGCTGTTTTTT. V and J are TRBV2 and TRBJ2-2; a weak D match, TRBD1 (5 bases). Germline values: CDR1 SNHLY, CDR2 FYNNEI. CDR3 size: 15 residues. V lost 6 bases and J lost 0, with 11 bases in between.

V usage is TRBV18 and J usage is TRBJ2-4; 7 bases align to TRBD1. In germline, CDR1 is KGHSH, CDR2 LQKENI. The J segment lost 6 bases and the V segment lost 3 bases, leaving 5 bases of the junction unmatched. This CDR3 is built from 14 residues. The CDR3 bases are TGTGCCAGCTCACCTGGGACAGAAATAAACATTCAGTACTTC. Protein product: CASSPGTEINIQYF.

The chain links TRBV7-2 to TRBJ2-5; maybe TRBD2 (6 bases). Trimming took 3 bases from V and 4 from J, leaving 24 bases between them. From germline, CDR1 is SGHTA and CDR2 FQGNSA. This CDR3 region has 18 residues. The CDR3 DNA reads TGTGCCAGCAGCTTTAATTCCCGGCGGGGTGGAGACGGAGAGACCCAGTACTTC. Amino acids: CASSFNSRRGGDGETQYF.

CDR3 bases: TGCAGTGCTAGATCGGGGCAGGGTGCCAATGAGCAGTTCTTC. The encoded protein is CSARSGQGANEQFF. The V gene is TRBV20-1, the J gene TRBJ2-1; D is possibly TRBD1 or TRBD2 (5 bases each). This CDR3 region has 14 residues. V was shortened by 2 bases and J by 6 bases, with 14 bases between the two germline ends. Per germline, CDR1 DFQATT and CDR2 SNEGSKA (reference sequence).

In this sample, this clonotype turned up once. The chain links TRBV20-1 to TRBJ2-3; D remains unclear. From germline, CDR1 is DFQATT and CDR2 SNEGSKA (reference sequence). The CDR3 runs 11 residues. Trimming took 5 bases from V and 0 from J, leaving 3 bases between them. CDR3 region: CSAGSTDTQYF. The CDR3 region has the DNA TGCAGTGCTGGTAGCACAGATACGCAGTATTTT.

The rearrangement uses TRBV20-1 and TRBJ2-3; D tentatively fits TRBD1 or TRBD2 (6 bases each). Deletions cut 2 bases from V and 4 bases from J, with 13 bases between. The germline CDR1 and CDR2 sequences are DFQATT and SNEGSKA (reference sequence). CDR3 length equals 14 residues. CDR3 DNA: TGCAGTGCTAGATCCGGAGGGGGAGCAGATACGCAGTATTTT. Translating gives CSARSGGGADTQYF.

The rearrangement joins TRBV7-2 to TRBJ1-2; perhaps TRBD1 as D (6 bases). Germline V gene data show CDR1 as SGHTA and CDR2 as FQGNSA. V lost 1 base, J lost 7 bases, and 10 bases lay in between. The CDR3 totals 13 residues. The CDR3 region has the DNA TGTGCCAGCAGCTTAGACAGGGCTTCTGGCTACACCTTC. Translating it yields CASSLDRASGYTF.

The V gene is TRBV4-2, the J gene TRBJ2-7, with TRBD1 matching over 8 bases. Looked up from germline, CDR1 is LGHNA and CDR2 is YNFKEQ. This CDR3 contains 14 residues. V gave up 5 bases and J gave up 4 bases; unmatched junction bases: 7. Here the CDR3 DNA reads TGTGCCAGCAGCAACCGGGACAGGAGGTACGAGCAGTACTTC. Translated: CASSNRDRRYEQYF.

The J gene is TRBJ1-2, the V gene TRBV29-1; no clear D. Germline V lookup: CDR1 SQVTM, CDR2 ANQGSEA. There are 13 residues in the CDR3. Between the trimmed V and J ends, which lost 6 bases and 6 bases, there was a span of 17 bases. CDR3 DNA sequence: TGCAGCGTGGATCCCGGCAGAAAGGATGGCTACACCTTC. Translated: CSVDPGRKDGYTF.

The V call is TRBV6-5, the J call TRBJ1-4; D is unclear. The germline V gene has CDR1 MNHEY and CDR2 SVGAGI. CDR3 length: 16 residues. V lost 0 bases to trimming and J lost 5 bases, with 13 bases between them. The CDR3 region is CASSYSSGFGNEKLFF. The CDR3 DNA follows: TGTGCCAGCAGTTACTCTTCGGGTTTCGGGAATGAAAAACTGTTTTTT.

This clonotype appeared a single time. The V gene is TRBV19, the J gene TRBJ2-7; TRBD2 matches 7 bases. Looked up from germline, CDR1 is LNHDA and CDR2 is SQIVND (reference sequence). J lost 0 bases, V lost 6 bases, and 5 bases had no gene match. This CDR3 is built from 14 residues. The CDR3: CASRTGGSSYEQYF. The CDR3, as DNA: TGTGCCAGTAGGACCGGCGGGAGCTCCTACGAGCAGTACTTC.

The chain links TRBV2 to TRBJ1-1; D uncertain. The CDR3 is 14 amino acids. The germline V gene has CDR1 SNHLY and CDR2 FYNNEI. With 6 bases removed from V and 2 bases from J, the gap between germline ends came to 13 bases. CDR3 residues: CASRGPGSNTEAFF. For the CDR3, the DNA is TGTGCCAGCAGAGGGCCGGGCTCTAACACTGAAGCTTTCTTT.

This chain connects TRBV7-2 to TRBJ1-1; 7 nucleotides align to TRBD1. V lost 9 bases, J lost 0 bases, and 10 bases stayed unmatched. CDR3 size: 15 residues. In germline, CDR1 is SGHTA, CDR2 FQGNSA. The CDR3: CASLSQQGMNTEAFF. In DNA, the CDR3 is TGTGCCAGTCTGAGTCAACAGGGGATGAACACTGAAGCTTTCTTT.

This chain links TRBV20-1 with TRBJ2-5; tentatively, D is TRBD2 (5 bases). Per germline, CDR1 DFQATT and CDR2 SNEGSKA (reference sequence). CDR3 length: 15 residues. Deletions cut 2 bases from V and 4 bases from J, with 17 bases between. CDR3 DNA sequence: TGCAGTGCTAGACCAGTTGTCCTCCGGGGAGAGACCCAGTACTTC. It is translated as CSARPVVLRGETQYF.

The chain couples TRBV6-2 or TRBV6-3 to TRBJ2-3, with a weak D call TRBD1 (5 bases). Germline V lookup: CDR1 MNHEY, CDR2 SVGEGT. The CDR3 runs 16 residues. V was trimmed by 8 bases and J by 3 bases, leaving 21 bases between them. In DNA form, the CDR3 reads TGTGCCAGCCGGCCGGCTAGGGATAGGGGAACAGATACGCAGTATTTT. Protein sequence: CASRPARDRGTDTQYF.

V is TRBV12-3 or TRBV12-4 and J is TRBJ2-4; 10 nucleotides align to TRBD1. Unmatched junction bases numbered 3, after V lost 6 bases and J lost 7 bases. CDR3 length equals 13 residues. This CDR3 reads CASSEGQGNIQYF. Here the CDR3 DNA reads TGTGCCAGCAGCGAGGGACAGGGGAACATTCAGTACTTC.

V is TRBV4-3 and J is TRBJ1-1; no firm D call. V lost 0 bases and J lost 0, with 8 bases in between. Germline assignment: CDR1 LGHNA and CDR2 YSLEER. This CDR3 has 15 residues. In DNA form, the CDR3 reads TGCGCCAGCAGCCAAGACGAGGGTATGAACACTGAAGCTTTCTTT. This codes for CASSQDEGMNTEAFF.

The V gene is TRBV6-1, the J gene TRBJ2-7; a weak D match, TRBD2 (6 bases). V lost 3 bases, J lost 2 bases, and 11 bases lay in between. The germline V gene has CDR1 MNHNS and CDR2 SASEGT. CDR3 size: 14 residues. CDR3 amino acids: CASSERGPAYEQYF. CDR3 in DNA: TGTGCCAGCAGTGAGCGGGGACCCGCCTACGAGCAGTACTTC.

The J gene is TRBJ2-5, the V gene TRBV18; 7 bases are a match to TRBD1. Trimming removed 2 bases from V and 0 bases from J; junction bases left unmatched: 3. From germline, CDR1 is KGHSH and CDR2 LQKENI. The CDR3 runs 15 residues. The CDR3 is CASSPFQGDQETQYF. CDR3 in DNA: TGTGCCAGCTCACCATTCCAGGGGGACCAAGAGACCCAGTACTTC.

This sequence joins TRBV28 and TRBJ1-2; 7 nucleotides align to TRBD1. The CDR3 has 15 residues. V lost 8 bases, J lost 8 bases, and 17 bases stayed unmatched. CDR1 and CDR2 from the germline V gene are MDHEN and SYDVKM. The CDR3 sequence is CASDGTEPTYGGYTF. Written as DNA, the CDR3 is TGTGCCAGCGACGGGACAGAGCCCACGTATGGGGGCTACACCTTC.

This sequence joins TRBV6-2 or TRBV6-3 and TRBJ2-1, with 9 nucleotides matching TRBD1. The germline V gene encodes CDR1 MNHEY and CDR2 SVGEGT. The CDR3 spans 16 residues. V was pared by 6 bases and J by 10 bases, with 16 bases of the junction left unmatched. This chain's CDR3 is CASSPTLLSTGGEQFF. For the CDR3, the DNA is TGTGCCAGCAGCCCGACCTTACTTTCGACAGGGGGGGAGCAGTTCTTC.

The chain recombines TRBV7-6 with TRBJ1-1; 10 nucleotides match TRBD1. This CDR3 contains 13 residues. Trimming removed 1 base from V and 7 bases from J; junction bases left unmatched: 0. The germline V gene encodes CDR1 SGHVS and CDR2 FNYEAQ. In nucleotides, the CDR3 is TGTGCCAGCAGCTTAGGGGACAGGGGTGAAGCTTTCTTT. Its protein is CASSLGDRGEAFF.

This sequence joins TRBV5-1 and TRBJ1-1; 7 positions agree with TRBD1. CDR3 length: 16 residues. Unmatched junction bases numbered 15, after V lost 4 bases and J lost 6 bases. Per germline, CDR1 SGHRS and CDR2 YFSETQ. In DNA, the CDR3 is TGCGCCAGCAGCCACACAGGGGTGGGCGTTCAGGCTGAAGCTTTCTTT. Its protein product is CASSHTGVGVQAEAFF.

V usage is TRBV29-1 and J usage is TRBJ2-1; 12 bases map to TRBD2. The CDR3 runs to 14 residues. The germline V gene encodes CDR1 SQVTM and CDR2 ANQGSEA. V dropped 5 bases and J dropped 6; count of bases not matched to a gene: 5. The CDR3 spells CSVTGLAGFNEQFF. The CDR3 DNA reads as TGCAGCGTTACCGGACTAGCGGGGTTCAATGAGCAGTTCTTC.

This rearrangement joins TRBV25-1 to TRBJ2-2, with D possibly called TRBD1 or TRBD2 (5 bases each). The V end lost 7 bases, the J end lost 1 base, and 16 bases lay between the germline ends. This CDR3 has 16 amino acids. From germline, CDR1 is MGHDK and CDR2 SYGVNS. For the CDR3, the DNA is TGTGCCAGCATCCCCCCGGGGCAGGGGAACACCGGGGAGCTGTTTTTT. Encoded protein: CASIPPGQGNTGELFF.

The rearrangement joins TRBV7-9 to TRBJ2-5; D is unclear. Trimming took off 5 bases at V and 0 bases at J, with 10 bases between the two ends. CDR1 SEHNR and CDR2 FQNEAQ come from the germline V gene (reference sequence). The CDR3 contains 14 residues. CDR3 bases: TGTGCCAGCAGCCAAATCCGGGACCAAGAGACCCAGTACTTC. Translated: CASSQIRDQETQYF.